These T cell receptor beta chains were read from a single sample in a study of shared clonotypes between healthy human individuals. Some clones are missing from TCRdb's copy, which holds only in-frame ones; the method was immunoSEQ multiplex PCR. This sample has about 1 million clones, with under 80% found just once. Material: memory CD4+ T cells sorted from blood. The receptors shown here come from a man in his late teens or twenties in good health. CDR3s include the opening cysteine and the closing phenylalanine or tryptophan. The D gene is left open where the match is weak. The size field is filled for only some rows; it gives once, few, many or a size class.

abundance: few
j_gene: TRBJ1-1
d_gene: TRBD1
v_gene: TRBV27
CDR3aa: CASRLGQGVFF

abundance: many
j_gene: TRBJ1-1
d_gene: NA
v_gene: TRBV11-2
CDR3aa: CASSWNRVGGTEAFF

abundance: NA
j_gene: TRBJ2-7
d_gene: TRBD1
v_gene: TRBV9
CDR3aa: CASSPRTGYIAYEQYF

abundance: NA
j_gene: TRBJ2-3
d_gene: NA
v_gene: TRBV19
CDR3aa: CATQREDTQYF

abundance: NA
j_gene: TRBJ2-3
d_gene: NA
v_gene: TRBV5-1
CDR3aa: CASSLGATTSTDTQYF

abundance: NA
j_gene: TRBJ1-2
d_gene: NA
v_gene: TRBV30
CDR3aa: CAGKAWWGGYTF

abundance: once
j_gene: TRBJ1-1
d_gene: NA
v_gene: TRBV28
CDR3aa: CAGGWRGRESTEAFF

abundance: few
j_gene: TRBJ1-6
d_gene: NA
v_gene: TRBV4-3
CDR3aa: CASSHLNSPLHF

abundance: NA
j_gene: TRBJ1-1
d_gene: NA
v_gene: TRBV7-9
CDR3aa: CASSLGAVNTEAFF

abundance: few
j_gene: TRBJ1-5
d_gene: NA
v_gene: TRBV6-1
CDR3aa: CASSQQLLGQPQHF

abundance: few
j_gene: TRBJ1-4
d_gene: TRBD1
v_gene: TRBV5-4
CDR3aa: CASSSQGGKGEKLFF

abundance: NA
j_gene: TRBJ2-7
d_gene: NA
v_gene: TRBV6-5
CDR3aa: CASSYNSPYEQYF

abundance: NA
j_gene: TRBJ1-1
d_gene: TRBD1
v_gene: TRBV5-6
CDR3aa: CASSSGTGYTEAFF

abundance: few
j_gene: TRBJ1-6
d_gene: NA
v_gene: TRBV10-3
CDR3aa: CAGRVDNNSPLHF

abundance: NA
j_gene: TRBJ2-4
d_gene: NA
v_gene: TRBV7-9
CDR3aa: CASLDRKNIQYF

abundance: NA
j_gene: TRBJ1-2
d_gene: NA
v_gene: TRBV4-3
CDR3aa: CASSLESPQGGYTF

abundance: NA
j_gene: TRBJ2-1
d_gene: NA
v_gene: TRBV5-1
CDR3aa: CASTRDGDTNEQFF

abundance: once
j_gene: TRBJ2-3
d_gene: TRBD2
v_gene: TRBV2
CDR3aa: CASSESGGGVATQYF

abundance: NA
j_gene: TRBJ1-2
d_gene: NA
v_gene: TRBV19
CDR3aa: CASSGSRIGYGYTF

abundance: NA
j_gene: TRBJ2-2
d_gene: NA
v_gene: TRBV5-1
CDR3aa: CASSLGVRELFF

abundance: NA
j_gene: TRBJ2-3
d_gene: TRBD1
v_gene: TRBV9
CDR3aa: CASSTRQGHGSDTQYF

abundance: NA
j_gene: TRBJ2-5
d_gene: NA
v_gene: TRBV7-2
CDR3aa: CASSLAVTSSQETQYF

abundance: NA
j_gene: TRBJ2-1
d_gene: TRBD2
v_gene: TRBV30
CDR3aa: CASVEERERNEQFF